The 7 T cell receptor beta chains listed next were all sequenced from one sample in a study of T cells in Graves' hyperthyroidism and ophthalmopathy (dated by TCRdb to about 2019). Library creation used multiplex PCR. Sequencer: Illumina HiSeq 2000. The TCR beta CDR3 regions were amplified from RNA transcripts. The TCR CDR3 was subjected to a first round of RT-PCR using the HTBI primer set and the Qiagen OneStep RT-PCR kit. The public reads were reprocessed in TCRdb via fastp at Q25 and MiXCR, keeping in-frame beta chains. Rows merge per CDR3 protein into single entries with the most common DNA and genes. This sample has about 59,000 distinct CDR3 sequences in its table, and around 50% of those were observed once. The ten biggest clones cover 2.5% to 3.5% of the sample. The sample taken for sequencing was blood. These receptors all stem from a woman aged 55 to 70 with Graves' ophthalmopathy.

This clonotype was detected a few times. The chain uses TRBV6-4 and TRBJ2-7; D unresolved. This CDR3 comprises 11 residues. Germline loops: CDR1 MRHNA, CDR2 SNTAGT. V was trimmed by 4 bases and J by 4 bases, leaving 5 bases between them. DNA for the CDR3: TGTGCCAGCAGTGCCTCTTACGAGCAGTACTTC. Translated: CASSASYEQYF.

The table lists this clonotype with a few counts. The chain couples TRBV2 to TRBJ2-7, with D maybe TRBD2 (5 bases). The germline V gene has CDR1 SNHLY and CDR2 FYNNEI. V lost 5 bases and J lost 4, with 15 bases in between. The CDR3 length is 14 residues. The CDR3 loop is CASSRSLALYEQYF. DNA for the CDR3: TGTGCCAGCAGTCGTTCGCTAGCCCTATACGAGCAGTACTTC.

This clonotype was recorded at least ten times. A much more abundant neighbour one base away suggests this may be a read error. The chain has TRBV6-6 and TRBJ2-1; no firm D call. The V and J ends lost 2 bases and 9 bases respectively, with 8 bases between them. This CDR3 spans 12 amino acids. CDR1 is MNHNY, CDR2 SVGAGI, per germline (reference sequence). The CDR3 DNA reads as TGTGCCAGCAGTTACGGCTGGGGTGAGCAGTTCTTC. It translates to CASSYGWGEQFF.

This clonotype was counted at least ten times. The J gene is TRBJ2-5, the V gene TRBV29-1; 10 bases agree with TRBD2. The V gene's germline CDR1 is SQVTM and CDR2 ANQGSEA. The CDR3 has 17 amino acids. Germline trimming cut 0 bases from V and 2 bases from J; bases unmatched to any gene: 9. Here the CDR3 reads CSVEDRTSGHPQETQYF. The CDR3 region has the DNA TGCAGCGTTGAAGATCGGACTAGCGGCCATCCACAAGAGACCCAGTACTTC.

The table lists this clonotype with many counts. This chain uses TRBV7-8 with TRBJ2-1; 8 positions match TRBD2. The CDR3 covers 16 residues. CDR1 and CDR2 from the germline V gene are SGHVS and FQNEAQ. V gave up 5 bases and J gave up 9 bases; unmatched junction bases: 15. CDR3 loop: CASSRSLFAGGGEQFF. For the CDR3, the DNA is TGTGCCAGCAGCCGGAGTCTTTTTGCGGGAGGAGGTGAGCAGTTCTTC.

This clonotype was recorded many times. CDR3 sequence (DNA): TGTGCCAGCAGCCTCATCCCCGCGGGTAACTATGGCTACACCTTC. Translation: CASSLIPAGNYGYTF. V gene TRBV28 combines with J gene TRBJ1-2; D gene unclear. In germline, CDR1 is MDHEN, CDR2 SYDVKM. The CDR3 is 15 amino acids. Trimming pared 6 bases from V and 1 base from J, leaving 15 bases between.

The chain employs TRBV20-1 and TRBJ2-6; a weak D match, TRBD2 (5 bases). Trimming took off 3 bases at V and 3 bases at J, with 12 bases between the two ends. The germline V gene has CDR1 DFQATT and CDR2 SNEGSKA (reference sequence). The CDR3 sequence is 15 residues long. The CDR3 loop reads CSASGVLGGANVLTF. The CDR3 DNA follows: TGCAGTGCTAGCGGGGTACTCGGTGGGGCCAACGTCCTGACTTTC.